The rows below give T cell receptor beta chains drawn from one sample of a study of shared clonotypes between healthy human individuals. Assay used: immunoSEQ multiplex PCR; TCRdb lists only in-frame clones, some missing. The sample has just under 350,000 clones, around 70% seen once. Sequenced input: memory CD4+ T cells sorted from blood. These receptors were taken from a man under 40 in good health. Each CDR3 is given without its conserved first and last residue. Fields, in order: J gene, V gene, CDR3 length, CDR3 protein.

j_call: TRBJ2-2; v_call: TRBV7-7; cdr3_length: 11; cdr3_aa: ASSAANTGELF
j_call: TRBJ1-4; v_call: TRBV7-2; cdr3_length: 13; cdr3_aa: ASSLVGGTNEKLF
j_call: TRBJ2-3; v_call: TRBV2; cdr3_length: 10; cdr3_aa: ASSEVRDTQY
j_call: TRBJ1-3; v_call: TRBV19; cdr3_length: 11; cdr3_aa: ASRDGSGNTIY
j_call: TRBJ2-7; v_call: TRBV6-5; cdr3_length: 14; cdr3_aa: ASSYSRAGGPHEQY
j_call: TRBJ2-5; v_call: TRBV29-1; cdr3_length: 11; cdr3_aa: SATRRARETQY
j_call: TRBJ2-3; v_call: TRBV10-3; cdr3_length: 12; cdr3_aa: AIRLDKATDTQY
j_call: TRBJ2-7; v_call: TRBV6-1; cdr3_length: 13; cdr3_aa: ASSTLRAGEGEQY
j_call: TRBJ2-1; v_call: TRBV4-1; cdr3_length: 13; cdr3_aa: ASSQPGGHYNEQF
j_call: TRBJ2-5; v_call: TRBV5-6; cdr3_length: 14; cdr3_aa: ASSPDLRWGEETQY
j_call: TRBJ2-3; v_call: TRBV10-3; cdr3_length: 12; cdr3_aa: AISDREDPVAQY
j_call: TRBJ1-4; v_call: TRBV14; cdr3_length: 10; cdr3_aa: ASSQESAKLF
j_call: TRBJ1-5; v_call: TRBV5-1; cdr3_length: 12; cdr3_aa: ASSLEQGNQPQH
j_call: TRBJ1-1; v_call: TRBV5-1; cdr3_length: 14; cdr3_aa: ASSPEGPTGTSEAF
j_call: TRBJ1-2; v_call: TRBV5-1; cdr3_length: 15; cdr3_aa: ASAGAGGREPSYGYT
j_call: TRBJ1-1; v_call: TRBV18; cdr3_length: 10; cdr3_aa: ASSRQDTEAF
j_call: TRBJ2-4; v_call: TRBV9; cdr3_length: 13; cdr3_aa: ASSNEQGAGNIQY
j_call: TRBJ1-5; v_call: TRBV27; cdr3_length: 12; cdr3_aa: ASSGQGANQPQH
j_call: TRBJ1-5; v_call: TRBV2; cdr3_length: 14; cdr3_aa: ASSPEAGGRFQPQH
j_call: TRBJ1-5; v_call: TRBV5-5; cdr3_length: 10; cdr3_aa: ASSLDPGPQH
j_call: TRBJ1-2; v_call: TRBV20-1; cdr3_length: 9; cdr3_aa: SARGAQGYT
j_call: TRBJ2-5; v_call: TRBV28; cdr3_length: 11; cdr3_aa: ASSPLGQETQY
j_call: TRBJ2-1; v_call: TRBV18; cdr3_length: 14; cdr3_aa: ASSAQTGIVYNEQF
j_call: TRBJ2-7; v_call: TRBV2; cdr3_length: 10; cdr3_aa: ASRLTGDEQY